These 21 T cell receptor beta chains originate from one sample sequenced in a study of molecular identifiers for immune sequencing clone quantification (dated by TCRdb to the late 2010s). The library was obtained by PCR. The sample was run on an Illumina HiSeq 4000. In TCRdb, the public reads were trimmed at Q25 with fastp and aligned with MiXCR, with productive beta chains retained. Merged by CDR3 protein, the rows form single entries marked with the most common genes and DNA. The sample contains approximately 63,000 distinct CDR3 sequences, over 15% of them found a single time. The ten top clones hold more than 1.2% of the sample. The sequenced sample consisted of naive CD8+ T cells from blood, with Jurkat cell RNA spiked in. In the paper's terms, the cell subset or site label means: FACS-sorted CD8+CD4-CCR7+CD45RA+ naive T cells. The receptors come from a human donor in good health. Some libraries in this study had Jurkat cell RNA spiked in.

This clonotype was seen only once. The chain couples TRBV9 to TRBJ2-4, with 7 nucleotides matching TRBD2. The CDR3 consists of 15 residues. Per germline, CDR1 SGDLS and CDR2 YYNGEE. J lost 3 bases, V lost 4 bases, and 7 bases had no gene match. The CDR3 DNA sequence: TGTGCCAGCAGCCCTAGCGGAGCACTCAAAAACATTCAGTACTTC. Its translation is CASSPSGALKNIQYF.

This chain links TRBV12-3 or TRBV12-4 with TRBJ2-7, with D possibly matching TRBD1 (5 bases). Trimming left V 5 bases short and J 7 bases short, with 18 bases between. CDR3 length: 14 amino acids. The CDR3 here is CASSPAGPSGEQYF. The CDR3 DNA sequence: TGTGCCAGCAGTCCAGCAGGGCCCTCTGGTGAGCAGTACTTC.

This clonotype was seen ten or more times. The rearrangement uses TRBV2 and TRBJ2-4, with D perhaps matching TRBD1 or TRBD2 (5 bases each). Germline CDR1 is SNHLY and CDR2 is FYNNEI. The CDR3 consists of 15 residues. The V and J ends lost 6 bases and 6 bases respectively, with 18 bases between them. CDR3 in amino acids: CASSIREGRINIQYF. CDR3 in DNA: TGTGCCAGCAGCATACGAGAGGGACGGATAAACATTCAGTACTTC.

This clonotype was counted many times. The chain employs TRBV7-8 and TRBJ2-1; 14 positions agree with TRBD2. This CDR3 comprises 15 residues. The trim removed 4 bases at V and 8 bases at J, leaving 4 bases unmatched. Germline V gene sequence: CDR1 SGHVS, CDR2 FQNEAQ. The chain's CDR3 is CASSWGLAGEDEQFF. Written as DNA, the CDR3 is TGTGCCAGCAGCTGGGGACTAGCGGGAGAAGATGAGCAGTTCTTC.

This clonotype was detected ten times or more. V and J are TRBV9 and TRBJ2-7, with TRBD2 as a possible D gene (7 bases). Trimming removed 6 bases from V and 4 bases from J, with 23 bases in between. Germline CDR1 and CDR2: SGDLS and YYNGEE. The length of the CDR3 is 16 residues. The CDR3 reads CASTPEAGARVYEQYF. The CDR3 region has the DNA TGTGCCAGCACGCCAGAGGCGGGGGCGCGGGTTTACGAGCAGTACTTC.

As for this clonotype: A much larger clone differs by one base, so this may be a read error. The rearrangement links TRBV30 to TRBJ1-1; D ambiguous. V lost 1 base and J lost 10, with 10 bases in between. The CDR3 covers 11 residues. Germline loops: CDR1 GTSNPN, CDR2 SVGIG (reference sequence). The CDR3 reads CAWSGGLGAFF. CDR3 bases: TGTGCCTGGAGTGGCGGGTTGGGAGCTTTCTTT.

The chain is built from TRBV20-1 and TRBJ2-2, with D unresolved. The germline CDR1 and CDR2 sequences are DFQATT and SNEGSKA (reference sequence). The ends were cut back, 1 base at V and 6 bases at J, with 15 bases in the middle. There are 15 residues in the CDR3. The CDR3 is CSARVRPSDPGELFF. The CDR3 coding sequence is TGCAGTGCTAGAGTTCGGCCAAGTGACCCCGGGGAGCTGTTTTTT.

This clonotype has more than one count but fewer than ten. The CDR3 sequence is CASSSLVSILAKNIQYF. CDR3 DNA sequence: TGCGCCAGCAGTTCTCTCGTATCAATTTTAGCCAAAAACATTCAGTACTTC. This chain joins TRBV23-1 and TRBJ2-4; no reliable D call. TRBV23-1 is placed among ORFs of uncertain function. The CDR3 spans 17 residues. Trimming removed 5 bases from V and 0 bases from J, with 17 bases in between.

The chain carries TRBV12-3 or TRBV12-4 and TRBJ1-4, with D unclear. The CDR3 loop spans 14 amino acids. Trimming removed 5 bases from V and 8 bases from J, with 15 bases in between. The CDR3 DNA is TGTGCCAGCAGTCCCGACGGAAGGGTGGAAAAACTGTTTTTT. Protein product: CASSPDGRVEKLFF.

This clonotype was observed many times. The CDR3 loop is CASSLGTSQETQYF. The CDR3 DNA follows: TGTGCCAGCAGCTTGGGGACATCTCAAGAGACCCAGTACTTC. This chain links TRBV7-8 with TRBJ2-5, with D maybe TRBD1 (6 bases). CDR1 is SGHVS and CDR2 is FQNEAQ in the germline V gene. The CDR3 is 14 residues long. Trimming removed 3 bases at V and 2 bases at J, with 10 bases between.

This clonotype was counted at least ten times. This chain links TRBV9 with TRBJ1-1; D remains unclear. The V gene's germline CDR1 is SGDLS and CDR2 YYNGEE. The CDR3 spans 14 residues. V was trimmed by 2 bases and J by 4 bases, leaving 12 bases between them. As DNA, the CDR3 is TGTGCCAGCAGCGTGCTGTCCTGGCCCACTGAAGCTTTCTTT. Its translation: CASSVLSWPTEAFF.

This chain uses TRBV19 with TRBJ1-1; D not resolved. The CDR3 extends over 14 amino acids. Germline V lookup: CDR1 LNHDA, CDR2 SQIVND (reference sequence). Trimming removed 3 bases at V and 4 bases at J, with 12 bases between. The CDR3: CASSIGRGLTEAFF. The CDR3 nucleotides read TGTGCCAGTAGTATTGGCCGGGGTCTCACTGAAGCTTTCTTT.

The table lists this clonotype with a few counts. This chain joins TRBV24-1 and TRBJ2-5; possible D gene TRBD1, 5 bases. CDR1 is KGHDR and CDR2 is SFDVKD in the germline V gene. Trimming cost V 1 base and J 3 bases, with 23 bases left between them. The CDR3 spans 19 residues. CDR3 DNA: TGTGCCACCAGTGATTTAAAGGACATCAGCACCCGATCTGAAGAGACCCAGTACTTC. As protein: CATSDLKDISTRSEETQYF.

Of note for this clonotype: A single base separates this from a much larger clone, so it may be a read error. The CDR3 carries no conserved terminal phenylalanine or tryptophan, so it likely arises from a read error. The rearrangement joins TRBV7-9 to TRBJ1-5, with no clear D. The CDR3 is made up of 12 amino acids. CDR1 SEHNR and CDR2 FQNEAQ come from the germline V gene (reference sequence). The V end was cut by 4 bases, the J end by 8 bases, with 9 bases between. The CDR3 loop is CASSWRFEPQHS. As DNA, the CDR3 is TGTGCCAGCAGCTGGAGGTTTGAGCCCCAGCATTCT.

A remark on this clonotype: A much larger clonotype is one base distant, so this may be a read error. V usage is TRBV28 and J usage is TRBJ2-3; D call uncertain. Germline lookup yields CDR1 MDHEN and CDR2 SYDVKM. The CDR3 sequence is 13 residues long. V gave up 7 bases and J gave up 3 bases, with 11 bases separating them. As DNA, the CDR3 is TGTGCCAGCACGGACGGATTAACAGATACGCAGTATTTT. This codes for CASTDGLTDTQYF.

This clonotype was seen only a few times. CDR3 protein: CAITVDGGGNQPQHF. The DNA of the CDR3 is TGTGCCATCACCGTAGATGGGGGAGGCAATCAGCCCCAGCATTTT. The rearrangement joins TRBV10-3 to TRBJ1-5; D may be TRBD1 (5 bases). The CDR3 covers 15 residues. Per germline, CDR1 ENHRY and CDR2 SYGVKD. V dropped 7 bases and J dropped 2 bases, with 15 bases sitting between them.

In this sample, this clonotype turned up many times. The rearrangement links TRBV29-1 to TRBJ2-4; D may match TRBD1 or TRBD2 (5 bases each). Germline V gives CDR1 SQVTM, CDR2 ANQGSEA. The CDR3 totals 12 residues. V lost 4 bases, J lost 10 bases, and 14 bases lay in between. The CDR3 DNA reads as TGCAGCGTTGGGGGACGGTCAGGGATTCAGTACTTC. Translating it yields CSVGGRSGIQYF. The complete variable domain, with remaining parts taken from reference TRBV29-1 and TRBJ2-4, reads SAVISQKPSRDICQRGTSLTIQCQVDSQVTMMFWYRQQPGQSLTLIATANQGSEATYESGFVIDKFPISRPNLTFSTLTVSNMSPEDSSIYLCSVGGRSGIQYFGAGTRLSVL.

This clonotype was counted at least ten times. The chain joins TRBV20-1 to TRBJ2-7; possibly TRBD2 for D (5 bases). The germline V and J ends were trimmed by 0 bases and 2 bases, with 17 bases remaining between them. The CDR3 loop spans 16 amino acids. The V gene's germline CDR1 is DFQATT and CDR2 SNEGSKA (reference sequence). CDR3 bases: TGCAGTGCTAGAGATCAAGGCCCCCGGAGGCCCTACGAGCAGTACTTC. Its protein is CSARDQGPRRPYEQYF.

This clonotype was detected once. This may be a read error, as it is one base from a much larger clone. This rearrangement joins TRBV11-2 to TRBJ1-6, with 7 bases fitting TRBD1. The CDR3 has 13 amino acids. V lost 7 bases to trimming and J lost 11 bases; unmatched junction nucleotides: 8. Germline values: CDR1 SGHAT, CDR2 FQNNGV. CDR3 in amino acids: CASKGARGTPLHF. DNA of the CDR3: TGTGCCAGCAAGGGGGCTAGAGGTACACCCCTCCACTTT.

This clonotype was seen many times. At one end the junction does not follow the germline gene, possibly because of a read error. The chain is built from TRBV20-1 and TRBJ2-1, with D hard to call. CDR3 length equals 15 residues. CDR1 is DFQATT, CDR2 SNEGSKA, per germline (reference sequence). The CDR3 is CSVRDQAASYNEQFF. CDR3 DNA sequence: TGCAGTGTTAGAGATCAGGCGGCCTCCTACAATGAGCAGTTCTTC.

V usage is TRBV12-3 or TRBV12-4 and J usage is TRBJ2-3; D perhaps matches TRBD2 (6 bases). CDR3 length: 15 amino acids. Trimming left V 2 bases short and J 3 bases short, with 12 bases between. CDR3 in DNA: TGTGCCAGCAGTTTATATGCGGGGCGGACAGATACGCAGTATTTT. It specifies CASSLYAGRTDTQYF.